Below are 10 T cell receptor beta chains sequenced from a single sample in a study of Ad26.COV2.S vaccination and SARS-CoV-2 variants. The repertoire was sequenced with immunoSEQ multiplex PCR; TCRdb's copy has only in-frame clones and lacks some. The data show roughly 400,000 clones, about 90% seen once. The treatment denotes: roughly 19 received Ad26.COV2.S at low or high dose, single or two shots; 5 received placebo; per-sample allocation not given. The study sampled participants on day 63 after the first vaccine or placebo injection. The input for sequencing was peripheral blood, taken in a trial of Ad26.COV2.S vaccine versus placebo. Every receptor here comes from a person between 18 and 59 years old who received the Ad26.COV2.S COVID-19 vaccine or a placebo.

The chain carries TRBV11-2 and TRBJ1-2; D ambiguous. Trimming pared 1 base from V and 1 base from J, leaving 10 bases between. The CDR3 sequence is 15 residues long. Germline CDR1 SGHAT, CDR2 FQNNGV. CDR3 residues: CASSLVGSRNYGYTF. The CDR3 coding sequence is TGTGCCAGCAGCTTAGTGGGCAGCCGTAACTATGGCTACACCTTC.

The chain uses TRBV7-9 and TRBJ1-2, with D unclear. There are 14 residues in the CDR3. Germline assignment: CDR1 SEHNR and CDR2 FQNEAQ (reference sequence). V was cut by 1 base and J by 4 bases, with 10 bases left in between. The CDR3 DNA follows: TGTGCCAGCAGCTTAGATGTGCAATCCTATGGCTACACCTTC. It yields the protein CASSLDVQSYGYTF.

This chain uses TRBV9 with TRBJ2-7; 8 nucleotides line up with TRBD1. The CDR3 consists of 15 residues. J was trimmed by 3 bases and V by 4 bases; bases with no gene match: 9. In germline, CDR1 is SGDLS, CDR2 YYNGEE. CDR3 protein: CASSIRQGPLYEQYF. The CDR3 DNA reads TGTGCCAGCAGCATACGACAGGGGCCACTCTACGAGCAGTACTTC.

This chain uses TRBV25-1 with TRBJ2-5; 11 bases match TRBD2. This CDR3 region has 15 residues. In germline, CDR1 is MGHDK, CDR2 SYGVNS. Germline trimming cut 5 bases from V and 4 bases from J; bases unmatched to any gene: 6. CDR3 protein: CASSPTSGSGETQYF. CDR3 in DNA: TGTGCCAGCAGTCCAACTAGCGGGAGTGGAGAGACCCAGTACTTC.

The chain links TRBV10-3 to TRBJ1-4, with D possibly being TRBD1 (5 bases). The germline V gene encodes CDR1 ENHRY and CDR2 SYGVKD. Trimming took off 4 bases at V and 4 bases at J, with 10 bases between the two ends. The CDR3 totals 14 residues. The DNA of the CDR3 is TGTGCCATCAGTGCGCGGCAGGGTAATGAAAAACTGTTTTTT. This codes for CAISARQGNEKLFF.

The chain employs TRBV6-2 or TRBV6-3 and TRBJ2-5, with 9 bases lining up with TRBD1. This CDR3 is 14 amino acids long. J gave up 2 bases and V 2 bases, and 0 bases lay outside the gene matches. CDR1 is MNHEY, CDR2 SVGEGT, per germline. CDR3 sequence (DNA): TGTGCCAGCAGTTACGACAGGGGGCAAGAGACCCAGTACTTC. The encoded protein is CASSYDRGQETQYF.

This clone was found once. The chain couples TRBV4-2 to TRBJ2-7; TRBD2 matches 8 bases. The V segment lost 3 bases and the J segment 3 bases; nucleotides outside the gene matches: 7. The CDR3 is 15 amino acids. Germline V CDR1 and CDR2: LGHNA, YNFKEQ. The CDR3 is CASSQGLGGLYEQYF. The CDR3 nucleotides are TGTGCCAGCAGCCAGGGACTAGGGGGTCTCTACGAGCAGTACTTC.

DNA for the CDR3: TGCGCCAGCAGCCCCCTCGGGACCGGGGTGAGTGAGCAGTTCTTC. This encodes CASSPLGTGVSEQFF. This chain connects TRBV5-1 to TRBJ2-1; D may match TRBD1 or TRBD2 (5 bases each). Germline CDR1 reads SGHRS; CDR2 reads YFSETQ. V lost 4 bases, J lost 9 bases, and 20 bases lay in between. The CDR3 length is 15 residues.

This rearrangement joins TRBV10-3 to TRBJ2-3, with 9 nucleotides matching TRBD1. The CDR3 runs 16 residues. CDR1 is ENHRY, CDR2 SYGVKD, per germline. V gave up 7 bases and J gave up 0 bases; unmatched junction bases: 8. CDR3 loop: CAIKGQGRPSTDTQYF. The CDR3 coding sequence is TGTGCCATCAAGGGACAGGGACGTCCTAGCACAGATACGCAGTATTTT.

J is TRBJ1-1 and V is TRBV13; possibly TRBD1 for D (6 bases). Deletions cut 4 bases from V and 1 base from J, with 19 bases between. CDR3 length: 17 amino acids. Per the germline V gene, CDR1 is PRHDT and CDR2 is FYEKMQ (reference sequence). The CDR3: CASSYSLQGIGNTEAFF. The CDR3 DNA reads as TGTGCCAGCAGCTACTCTTTACAGGGAATTGGGAACACTGAAGCTTTCTTT.